A selection of T cell receptor beta chains follows, all from one sample in a study of patients and donors after allogeneic stem cell transplantation. TCRdb reprocessed the RT-PCR reads via MiXCR and lists one record per CDR3 protein. The sample includes roughly 960,000 distinct CDR3 sequences, about a sixth of them seen just once. Sequencing input: blood, either unsorted or a sorted T cell fraction (not recorded which). Source of these receptors: a human donor who was either an allogeneic HSCT recipient or a stem cell or donor lymphocyte infusion donor (not recorded which). It is not recorded whose cells these are; they may come from a transplant donor. Each CDR3 is given without its conserved first and last residue. Each record gives: CDR3 length, D gene, J gene, V gene, CDR3 protein. D genes are given only for firm matches.

cdr3_length: 14
d_call: TRBD1
j_call: TRBJ1-3
v_call: TRBV4-1
cdr3_aa: ASSGRDRESGNTIY

cdr3_length: 10
d_call: -
j_call: TRBJ1-2
v_call: TRBV29-1
cdr3_aa: SVWEGGVGYT

cdr3_length: 14
d_call: -
j_call: TRBJ2-3
v_call: TRBV24-1
cdr3_aa: ATSDLWSDRTDTQY

cdr3_length: 12
d_call: -
j_call: TRBJ2-1
v_call: TRBV5-5
cdr3_aa: ASSWGQAYNEQF

cdr3_length: 14
d_call: -
j_call: TRBJ2-5
v_call: TRBV20-1
cdr3_aa: SASGPHTGTQETQY

cdr3_length: 12
d_call: -
j_call: TRBJ2-7
v_call: TRBV20-1
cdr3_aa: SASSPQVAYEQY

cdr3_length: 12
d_call: -
j_call: TRBJ2-1
v_call: TRBV29-1
cdr3_aa: SVRATSSYNEQF

cdr3_length: 12
d_call: -
j_call: TRBJ2-1
v_call: TRBV5-1
cdr3_aa: ASSADSPYNEQF

cdr3_length: 13
d_call: -
j_call: TRBJ2-7
v_call: TRBV5-5
cdr3_aa: ASFLGAERSHEQY

cdr3_length: 14
d_call: TRBD1
j_call: TRBJ1-3
v_call: TRBV3-1
cdr3_aa: ASSLRSTGYGNTIY

cdr3_length: 11
d_call: TRBD2
j_call: TRBJ2-5
v_call: TRBV20-1
cdr3_aa: SASSGSPETQY

cdr3_length: 14
d_call: TRBD2
j_call: TRBJ2-7
v_call: TRBV7-9
cdr3_aa: ASSLLTAGERYEQY

cdr3_length: 14
d_call: TRBD2
j_call: TRBJ2-5
v_call: TRBV3-1
cdr3_aa: ASSLLFAGGGETQY

cdr3_length: 12
d_call: -
j_call: TRBJ2-7
v_call: TRBV10-2
cdr3_aa: ASITGTIIGEQY

cdr3_length: 14
d_call: -
j_call: TRBJ2-4
v_call: TRBV12-3/TRBV12-4
cdr3_aa: ASSFRGVGAKNIQY

cdr3_length: 13
d_call: TRBD1
j_call: TRBJ1-3
v_call: TRBV12-3/TRBV12-4
cdr3_aa: ASSRRGDSGNTIY

cdr3_length: 13
d_call: -
j_call: TRBJ1-5
v_call: TRBV16
cdr3_aa: ASSQGRGTKQPQH

cdr3_length: 12
d_call: -
j_call: TRBJ1-2
v_call: TRBV12-3/TRBV12-4
cdr3_aa: ASSFWGGGHGYT

cdr3_length: 15
d_call: -
j_call: TRBJ2-5
v_call: TRBV3-1
cdr3_aa: ASSLTRDLKDQETQY

cdr3_length: 13
d_call: TRBD1
j_call: TRBJ1-5
v_call: TRBV29-1
cdr3_aa: SVGTGRYSNQPQH

cdr3_length: 14
d_call: TRBD1
j_call: TRBJ2-1
v_call: TRBV5-1
cdr3_aa: ASSLAGGDRVNEQF

cdr3_length: 12
d_call: -
j_call: TRBJ2-5
v_call: TRBV6-5
cdr3_aa: ASSYSTLQETQY

cdr3_length: 14
d_call: TRBD2
j_call: TRBJ2-2
v_call: TRBV10-3
cdr3_aa: AITPGLAGGTGELF

cdr3_length: 10
d_call: -
j_call: TRBJ2-7
v_call: TRBV11-2
cdr3_aa: ASSLMVYEQY

cdr3_length: 12
d_call: -
j_call: TRBJ2-1
v_call: TRBV3-1
cdr3_aa: ASSQEGGHNEQF

cdr3_length: 14
d_call: -
j_call: TRBJ1-2
v_call: TRBV7-3
cdr3_aa: ASSLSKIQGNYGYT

cdr3_length: 11
d_call: -
j_call: TRBJ1-5
v_call: TRBV6-1
cdr3_aa: ASSVKGGQPQH

cdr3_length: 13
d_call: TRBD2
j_call: TRBJ2-3
v_call: TRBV4-2
cdr3_aa: ASSQSAGETDTQY

cdr3_length: 16
d_call: TRBD1
j_call: TRBJ2-3
v_call: TRBV4-2
cdr3_aa: ASSQLQPGQGWADTQY

cdr3_length: 13
d_call: -
j_call: TRBJ1-5
v_call: TRBV9
cdr3_aa: ASSASGQSNQPQH

cdr3_length: 13
d_call: TRBD2
j_call: TRBJ2-3
v_call: TRBV4-2
cdr3_aa: ASSQGGLGTDTQY

cdr3_length: 15
d_call: -
j_call: TRBJ1-2
v_call: TRBV27
cdr3_aa: ASSFLVVGGTNYGYT

cdr3_length: 12
d_call: -
j_call: TRBJ1-1
v_call: TRBV4-2
cdr3_aa: ASSPEDPNTEAF

cdr3_length: 13
d_call: -
j_call: TRBJ2-2
v_call: TRBV5-1
cdr3_aa: ASSRPGINTGELF